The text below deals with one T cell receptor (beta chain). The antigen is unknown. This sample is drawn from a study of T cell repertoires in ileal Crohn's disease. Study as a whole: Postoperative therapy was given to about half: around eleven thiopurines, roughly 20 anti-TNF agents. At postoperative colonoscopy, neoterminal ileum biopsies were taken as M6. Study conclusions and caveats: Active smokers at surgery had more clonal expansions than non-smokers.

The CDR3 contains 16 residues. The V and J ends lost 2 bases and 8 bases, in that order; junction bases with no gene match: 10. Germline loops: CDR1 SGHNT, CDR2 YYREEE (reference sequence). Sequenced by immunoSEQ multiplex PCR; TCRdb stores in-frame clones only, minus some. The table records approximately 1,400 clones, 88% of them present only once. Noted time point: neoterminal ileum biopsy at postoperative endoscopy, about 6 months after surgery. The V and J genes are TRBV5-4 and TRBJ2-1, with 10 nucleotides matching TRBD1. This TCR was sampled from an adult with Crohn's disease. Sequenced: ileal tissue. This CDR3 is CASSLAKTGGSDEQFF. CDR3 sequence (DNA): TGTGCCAGCAGCTTAGCTAAGACAGGGGGCTCGGATGAGCAGTTCTTC.